This is a list of T cell receptor beta chains from one sample in a study of HIV-infected patients and healthy controls. TCRdb reanalysed the 5' RACE reads using MiXCR and keeps one entry per CDR3 protein. The repertoire consists of roughly 10,000 distinct CDR3 sequences, with less than 9.5% occurring once and the leading ten covering 3.5% to 4.5%. Sequencing input: blood. These receptors were obtained from an adult in good health. Each CDR3 is given with its conserved first and last residue. A D gene is named only where the DNA matches it firmly. Rows may omit the clone size; those that give it use once, few, many or a size class.

V gene	CDR3 length	clone size	J gene	D gene	CDR3 protein	CDR3 DNA
TRBV5-4	12	many	TRBJ1-2	TRBD1	CASSWDRGIFTF	TGTGCCAGCAGCTGGGACAGGGGGATCTTCACCTTC
TRBV6-5	11	many	TRBJ1-1	NA	CASGGPLEAFF	TGTGCCAGTGGGGGGCCGCTTGAAGCTTTCTTT
TRBV12-3/TRBV12-4	13	few	TRBJ1-5	NA	CASSLYREQPQHF	TGTGCCAGCAGTTTGTACAGGGAACAGCCCCAGCATTTT
TRBV20-1	14	NA	TRBJ2-5	NA	CSARAPNLQETQYF	TGCAGTGCTAGGGCCCCAAACCTCCAAGAGACCCAGTACTTC
TRBV4-1	18	few	TRBJ1-5	NA	CASSQVDMGISSNQPQHF	TGCGCCAGCAGCCAAGTCGACATGGGGATAAGTAGCAATCAGCCCCAGCATTTT
TRBV29-1	13	few	TRBJ2-2	NA	CSVLTSGTGELFF	TGCAGCGTTCTGACGTCGGGCACCGGGGAGCTGTTTTTT
TRBV12-3/TRBV12-4	12	few	TRBJ1-1	NA	CASSFWGTEAFF	TGTGCCAGCAGTTTCTGGGGCACTGAAGCTTTCTTT
TRBV25-1	15	many	TRBJ1-4	NA	CASSEQGLRNEKLFF	TGTGCCAGCAGTGAACAGGGGTTGCGCAATGAAAAACTGTTTTTT
TRBV6-5	16	NA	TRBJ1-3	NA	CASSYSAGYSGNTIYF	TGTGCCAGCAGTTACTCGGCGGGCTACTCTGGAAACACCATATATTTT
TRBV18	14	once	TRBJ1-5	NA	CASSPNGGREPQHF	TGTGCCAGCTCACCTAACGGGGGTCGGGAGCCCCAGCATTTT
TRBV6-1	15	many	TRBJ2-6	NA	CASSDRGSGANVLTF	TGTGCCAGCAGTGACAGGGGCTCTGGGGCCAACGTCCTGACTTTC
TRBV6-6	16	many	TRBJ2-3	NA	CASSSGQSLTKDTQYF	TGTGCCAGCAGTTCAGGACAGTCCCTAACCAAAGATACGCAGTATTTT
TRBV19	15	NA	TRBJ1-2	NA	CASSRGTNTNYGYTF	TGTGCCAGTAGTAGGGGGACGAATACTAACTATGGCTACACCTTC
TRBV19	14	few	TRBJ2-5	NA	CASRASSYQETQYF	TGTGCCAGTCGGGCTTCCTCCTACCAAGAGACCCAGTACTTC
TRBV6-5	11	few	TRBJ2-2	NA	CASTNTGELFF	TGTGCCAGCACGAACACCGGGGAGCTGTTTTTT
TRBV19	14	NA	TRBJ1-6	NA	CASSMRQYNSPLHF	TGTGCCAGTAGTATGAGACAGTATAATTCACCCCTCCACTTT